Following are 14 T cell receptor beta chains from one sample sequenced in a study of blood T cell repertoires in COVID-19. Sequenced by immunoSEQ multiplex PCR; TCRdb stores in-frame clones only, minus some. Here the sample spans 250,000 to 300,000 clones, 81% being singletons. The sample comprised peripheral blood. Receptors originate from a woman in her fifties or sixties with active or convalescent COVID-19.

This clone was found a few times. The V call is TRBV5-1, the J call TRBJ1-3; TRBD1 matches at 7 bases. The CDR3 is made up of 17 amino acids. J lost 0 bases, V lost 0 bases, and 6 bases had no gene match. CDR1 SGHRS and CDR2 YFSETQ come from the germline V gene. CDR3 nucleotides: TGCGCCAGCAGCTTGGACCCGGGACAGTACTCTGGAAACACCATATATTTT. Amino acid sequence: CASSLDPGQYSGNTIYF. Variable domain in full (rest from reference TRBV5-1 and TRBJ1-3): KAGVTQTPRYLIKTRGQQVTLSCSPISGHRSVSWYQQTPGQGLQFLFEYFSETQRNKGNFPGRFSGRQFSNSRSEMNVSTLELGDSALYLCASSLDPGQYSGNTIYFGEGSWLTVV.

The chain carries TRBV28 and TRBJ1-2; D is perhaps TRBD1 (5 bases). V lost 4 bases, J lost 0 bases, and 15 bases lay in between. CDR1 is MDHEN and CDR2 is SYDVKM in the germline V gene. The CDR3 is made up of 16 amino acids. CDR3 DNA sequence: TGTGCCAGCAGTTCCCCGAGTCAGACAGCTAACTATGGCTACACCTTC. This codes for CASSSPSQTANYGYTF.

CDR3 sequence: CASSYGEGANTIYF. The CDR3 bases are TGTGCCAGCAGTTACGGAGAGGGAGCAAACACCATATATTTT. This chain links TRBV6-5 with TRBJ1-3, with D unclear. Trimming removed 2 bases from V and 6 bases from J, with 11 bases in between. Germline values: CDR1 MNHEY, CDR2 SVGAGI. The CDR3 is 14 residues long.

The chain employs TRBV19 and TRBJ1-5, with TRBD1 as a possible D gene (6 bases). Germline V gene data show CDR1 as LNHDA and CDR2 as SQIVND (reference sequence). The V gene lost 5 bases and the J gene lost 0 bases, with 17 bases spanning the gap. This CDR3 comprises 17 residues. In nucleotides, the CDR3 is TGTGCCAGTAGTCCGTCCTCAGGGGATTATAGCAATCAGCCCCAGCATTTT. Translation gives CASSPSSGDYSNQPQHF.

The rearrangement links TRBV6-2 or TRBV6-3 to TRBJ2-1; D might be TRBD1 (6 bases). Per the germline V gene, CDR1 is MNHEY and CDR2 is SVGEGT. Trimming stripped 6 bases from V and 8 bases from J, with 14 bases between. CDR3 length: 13 amino acids. Written as DNA, the CDR3 is TGTGCCAGCAGCCGACCACAGGGTTATGAGCAGTTCTTC. Its translation: CASSRPQGYEQFF.

The chain is built from TRBV7-2 and TRBJ1-3; 9 nucleotides match TRBD1. This CDR3 contains 19 residues. Germline V gene lookup returns CDR1 SGHTA and CDR2 FQGNSA. With 1 base clipped from V and 0 bases from J, the junction kept 10 bases outside the gene matches. The CDR3 spells CASSLDEQRDRDSGNTIYF. CDR3 in DNA: TGTGCCAGCAGCTTAGATGAGCAAAGGGACAGGGACTCTGGAAACACCATATATTTT.

The genes are TRBV14 and TRBJ1-6; no clear D gene. The germline CDR1 and CDR2 sequences are SGHDN and FVKESK. This CDR3 spans 14 amino acids. Deletions cut 1 base from V and 9 bases from J, with 10 bases between. The CDR3: CASSQAAGTSPLHF. The CDR3 coding sequence is TGTGCCAGCAGCCAAGCGGCAGGCACTTCACCCCTCCACTTT. Combining the CDR3 with reference TRBV14 and TRBJ1-6 gives the whole variable domain EAGVTQFPSHSVIEKGQTVTLRCDPISGHDNLYWYRRVMGKEIKFLLHFVKESKQDESGMPNNRFLAERTGGTYSTLKVQPAELEDSGVYFCASSQAAGTSPLHFGNGTRLTVT.

V gene TRBV5-6 combines with J gene TRBJ2-7; D might be TRBD2 (5 bases). V was pared by 5 bases and J by 0 bases, with 12 bases between. Germline lookup yields CDR1 SGHDT and CDR2 YYEEEE. CDR3 size: 14 residues. The chain's CDR3 is CASSWERSSYEQYF. The CDR3, as DNA: TGTGCCAGCAGTTGGGAGCGGAGCTCCTACGAGCAGTACTTC.

The chain links TRBV5-1 to TRBJ1-1; no definite D call. The germline V gene encodes CDR1 SGHRS and CDR2 YFSETQ. Trimming pared 1 base from V and 1 base from J, leaving 8 bases between. The CDR3 consists of 14 residues. Written as DNA, the CDR3 is TGCGCCAGCAGCTTGTCGGCGGGGAACACTGAAGCTTTCTTT. Translation gives CASSLSAGNTEAFF.

V gene TRBV5-1 combines with J gene TRBJ2-7; the match to TRBD2 covers 15 bases. The J segment lost 5 bases and the V segment lost 7 bases, leaving 7 bases of the junction unmatched. Germline CDR1 and CDR2: SGHRS and YFSETQ. This CDR3 has 15 residues. CDR3 region: CASGLAGGPSNEQYF. CDR3 nucleotide sequence: TGCGCCAGCGGACTAGCGGGGGGGCCGTCGAACGAGCAGTACTTC.

A note on this clone: In the same sample, other DNA sequences code for this CDR3. The chain recombines TRBV4-2 with TRBJ1-2; a weak D match, TRBD1 (5 bases). The germline V and J ends were trimmed by 0 bases and 5 bases, with 10 bases remaining between them. The CDR3 has 14 residues. CDR1 is LGHNA and CDR2 is YNFKEQ in the germline V gene. CDR3 in amino acids: CASSQEGGIYGYTF. The CDR3 coding sequence is TGTGCCAGCAGCCAAGAGGGGGGGATATATGGCTACACCTTC.

This clone appeared once. The chain combines TRBV24-1 with TRBJ2-3, with 7 bases identical to TRBD1. V was clipped by 3 bases and J by 5 bases; unmatched bases: 7. The CDR3 is 15 residues long. Germline V lookup: CDR1 KGHDR, CDR2 SFDVKD. CDR3 sequence reads: CATSDQSRGKDTQYF. Written as DNA, the CDR3 is TGTGCCACCAGTGATCAGAGCAGGGGGAAAGATACGCAGTATTTT.

V and J are TRBV9 and TRBJ1-3; 7 nucleotides line up with TRBD1. After removal of 0 bases from V and 4 bases from J, the junction contained 10 bases not matched to a gene. Germline V gives CDR1 SGDLS, CDR2 YYNGEE. This CDR3 comprises 17 residues. CDR3 loop: CASSVAGRGASGNTIYF. CDR3 DNA sequence: TGTGCCAGCAGCGTAGCGGGCAGGGGGGCGTCAGGAAACACCATATATTTT.

This chain uses TRBV19 with TRBJ2-1; D is unresolved. This CDR3 is built from 12 residues. V lost 9 bases to trimming and J lost 2 bases, with 8 bases between them. The germline V gene has CDR1 LNHDA and CDR2 SQIVND (reference sequence). This chain's CDR3 is CASSLTYNEQFF. CDR3 nucleotide sequence: TGTGCCAGCTCACTTACCTACAATGAGCAGTTCTTC.